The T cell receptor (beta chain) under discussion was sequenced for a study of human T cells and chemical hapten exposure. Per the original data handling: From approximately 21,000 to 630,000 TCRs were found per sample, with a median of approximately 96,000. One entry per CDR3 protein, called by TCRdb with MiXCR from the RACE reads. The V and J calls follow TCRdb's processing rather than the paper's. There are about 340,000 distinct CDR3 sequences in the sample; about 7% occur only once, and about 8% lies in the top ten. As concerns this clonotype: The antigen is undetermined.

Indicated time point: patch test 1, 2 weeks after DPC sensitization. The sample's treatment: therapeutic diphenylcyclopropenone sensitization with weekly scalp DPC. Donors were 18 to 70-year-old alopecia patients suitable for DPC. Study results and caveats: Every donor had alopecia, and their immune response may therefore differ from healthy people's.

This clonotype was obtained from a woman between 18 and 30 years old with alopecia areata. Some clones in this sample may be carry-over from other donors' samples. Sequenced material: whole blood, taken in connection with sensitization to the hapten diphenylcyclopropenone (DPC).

The CDR3 sequence is CASSYSRDRVFSGELFF. CDR3 nucleotide sequence: TGTGCCAGCAGTTACTCCCGGGACAGGGTTTTCAGCGGGGAGCTGTTTTTT. This chain uses TRBV6-5 with TRBJ2-2, with 9 bases matching TRBD1. Per the germline V gene, CDR1 is MNHEY and CDR2 is SVGAGI. Germline trimming cut 0 bases from V and 7 bases from J; bases unmatched to any gene: 9. This CDR3 has 17 amino acids.